The clone carrying this TCR beta chain was picked up many times. As yet, its antigen is unknown. The ends were cut back, 5 bases at V and 0 bases at J, with 10 bases in the middle. This CDR3 contains 14 residues. This sample is part of a study of CD8+CD57+ T cells in acquired aplastic anemia. Study background: The DNA of sorted CD4+ and CD8+ cells averaged 3.2 ug. The study's findings and limits: Overlap between patients and controls comprised roughly 28 CD8+ CDR3 sequences.

Genomic DNA, serving as template, underwent TCR beta VDJ and CDR3 profiling. In TCRdb, the reads were re-called with MiXCR into one record per CDR3 protein. The sample contains roughly 200,000 distinct CDR3 sequences, 55% to 65% of which appear only once. Before being chosen for sequencing, patients had shown CD8+CD57+ cell expansion by flow cytometry. The cohort consisted entirely of patients having severe acquired aplastic anemia. Patients were treatment-naive when blood was sampled. This TCR was recovered from a human donor with aplastic anemia. The sequencing input was sorted CD4+, CD8+, or CD8+CD57+ T cells (not recorded which) from PBMCs. The V gene is TRBV12-3 or TRBV12-4, the J gene TRBJ1-2; D unresolved. CDR3: CASSLPGPNYGYTF. The CDR3 nucleotides read TGTGCCAGCAGTCTACCGGGCCCTAACTATGGCTACACCTTC.